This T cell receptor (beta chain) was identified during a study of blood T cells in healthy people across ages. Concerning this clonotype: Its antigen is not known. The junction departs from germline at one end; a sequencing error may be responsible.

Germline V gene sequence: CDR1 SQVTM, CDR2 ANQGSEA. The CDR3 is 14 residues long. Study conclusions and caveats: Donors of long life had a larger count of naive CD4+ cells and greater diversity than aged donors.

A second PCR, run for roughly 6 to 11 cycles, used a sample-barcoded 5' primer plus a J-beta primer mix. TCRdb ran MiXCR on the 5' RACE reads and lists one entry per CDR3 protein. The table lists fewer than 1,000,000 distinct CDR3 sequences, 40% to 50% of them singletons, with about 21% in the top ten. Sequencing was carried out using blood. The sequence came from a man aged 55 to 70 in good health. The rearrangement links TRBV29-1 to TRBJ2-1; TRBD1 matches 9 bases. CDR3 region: CSYPRMDRGNERFF. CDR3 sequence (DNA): TGCAGCTACCCCAGGATGGACAGGGGCAATGAGCGGTTCTTC.